These 17 T cell receptor beta chains originate from one sample sequenced in a study of graft-versus-host responses after intestinal transplantation. Using immunoSEQ multiplex PCR, the repertoire was profiled, and TCRdb retains in-frame clones only, with some absent. This table holds tens of thousands of clones, about 94% found once. Which antigens these TCRs recognize remains unknown. This specimen consisted of unstimulated CD4+ T cells sorted from spleen or lymph node cells, obtained before transplant. The receptors come from a human donor who was the organ donor for an intestinal transplant.

This clone is a singleton in its sample. The gene calls are TRBV11-2 and TRBJ2-1; no clear D gene. Germline V gene sequence: CDR1 SGHAT, CDR2 FQNNGV. The CDR3 is made up of 16 amino acids. Trimming removed 5 bases at V and 6 bases at J, with 20 bases between. CDR3 DNA sequence: TGTGCCAGCAGCAAACTCCTAGGGAAGTTTGGCAATGAGCAGTTCTTC. This gives the protein CASSKLLGKFGNEQFF.

The chain is built from TRBV21-1 and TRBJ2-3; the table gives TRBD1 as D, unverified against the DNA. TRBV21-1 is deemed a pseudogene. The length of the CDR3 is 16 residues. For the CDR3, the DNA is TGTGCCAGCAGCAAAGCGAAGGGACAGGGCCCAGATACGCAGTATTTT. Translation: CASSKAKGQGPDTQYF.

The chain uses TRBV5-4 and TRBJ1-2, with D unclear. The V and J ends lost 4 bases and 2 bases respectively, with 18 bases between them. Germline V gives CDR1 SGHNT, CDR2 YYREEE (reference sequence). The CDR3 is 16 residues long. This CDR3 is CASSGLQKTQNYGYTF. For the CDR3, the DNA is TGTGCCAGCAGCGGATTACAGAAGACTCAGAACTATGGCTACACCTTC. The complete variable domain, with remaining parts taken from reference TRBV5-4 and TRBJ1-2, reads ETGVTQSPTHLIKTRGQQVTLRCSSQSGHNTVSWYQQALGQGPQFIFQYYREEENGRGNFPPRFSGLQFPNYSSELNVNALELDDSALYLCASSGLQKTQNYGYTFGSGTRLTVV.

The chain combines TRBV18 with TRBJ1-6, with 10 bases that match TRBD1. CDR3 length equals 14 residues. V shed 2 bases and J 8 bases; nucleotides not matched to a gene: 0. Germline V gives CDR1 KGHSH, CDR2 LQKENI. CDR3 protein: CASSPGTGDSPLHF. The CDR3 DNA sequence: TGTGCCAGCTCACCAGGGACAGGGGATTCACCCCTCCACTTT.

This clone was picked up one time. This chain links TRBV6-1 with TRBJ1-2, with D unclear. From germline, CDR1 is MNHNS and CDR2 SASEGT. This CDR3 is 11 amino acids long. V dropped 6 bases and J dropped 5 bases, with 7 bases sitting between them. The CDR3 region is CASRTTYGYTF. CDR3 bases: TGTGCCAGCAGGACGACTTATGGCTACACCTTC.

This clone was seen once. The V gene is TRBV5-1, the J gene TRBJ2-2, with TRBD1 as a possible D gene (5 bases). Trimming took 4 bases from V and 2 from J, leaving 12 bases between them. Germline CDR1 reads SGHRS; CDR2 reads YFSETQ. The CDR3 consists of 15 residues. Here the CDR3 DNA reads TGCGCCAGCAGCCTAGACAGAGGAAACACCGGGGAGCTGTTTTTT. This gives the protein CASSLDRGNTGELFF.

Only one count was recorded for this clone. The chain combines TRBV9 with TRBJ1-5, with 10 bases lining up with TRBD1. Germline CDR1 is SGDLS and CDR2 is YYNGEE. V was pared by 4 bases and J by 2 bases, with 6 bases of the junction left unmatched. The CDR3 spans 16 residues. The chain's CDR3 is CASSPDRGLGNQPQHF. CDR3 nucleotide sequence: TGTGCCAGCAGCCCCGACAGGGGGCTTGGCAATCAGCCCCAGCATTTT.

The V and J genes are TRBV15 and TRBJ1-1, with 9 bases fitting TRBD1. Germline-derived CDR1 and CDR2 are LNHNV and YYDKDF (reference sequence). The length of the CDR3 is 13 residues. Losses at the gene ends were 5 bases for V and 5 bases for J; bases not matched to a gene: 3. The CDR3 protein is CATSGGQGTEAFF. CDR3 coding DNA: TGTGCCACCAGCGGAGGACAGGGGACTGAAGCTTTCTTT.

The J gene is TRBJ2-7, the V gene TRBV6-5, with 7 positions matching TRBD1. Looked up from germline, CDR1 is MNHEY and CDR2 is SVGAGI. The junction had 5 bases not matched to a gene; V was cut back by 6 bases and J by 3 bases. The CDR3 runs 13 residues. DNA of the CDR3: TGTGCCAGCAGCTTGGGACAGAACTACGAGCAGTACTTC. Translated, it gives CASSLGQNYEQYF.

Notes on this clone: This sample includes further DNA sequences coding for the same CDR3. This rearrangement joins TRBV28 to TRBJ1-1, with D possibly TRBD1 on 6 matching bases. CDR3 length: 14 residues. From germline, CDR1 is MDHEN and CDR2 SYDVKM. Between the trimmed V and J ends, which lost 3 bases and 1 base, there was a span of 9 bases. The CDR3 sequence is CASSFQGRNTEAFF. CDR3 coding DNA: TGTGCCAGCAGTTTCCAGGGGAGGAACACTGAAGCTTTCTTT.

This rearrangement joins TRBV25-1 to TRBJ1-2, with D hard to call. V gave up 8 bases and J gave up 1 base, with 11 bases separating them. This CDR3 region has 13 residues. Germline V CDR1 and CDR2: MGHDK, SYGVNS. The CDR3 is CASWSPDNYGYTF. The CDR3 DNA reads TGTGCCAGCTGGAGTCCAGATAACTATGGCTACACCTTC.

J is TRBJ2-1 and V is TRBV27; TRBD2 agrees at 15 bases. Germline V CDR1 and CDR2: MNHEY, SMNVEV (reference sequence). The V gene end was trimmed by 5 bases and the J gene end by 7 bases; junction bases not matched to a gene: 6. The CDR3 runs 16 residues. The CDR3 nucleotides read TGTGCCAGCAGTCAAGGACTAGCGGGGGGGCCGAATGAGCAGTTCTTC. This encodes CASSQGLAGGPNEQFF.

This chain joins TRBV27 and TRBJ2-1; 12 positions match TRBD2. The J segment lost 9 bases and the V segment lost 0 bases, leaving 12 bases of the junction unmatched. This CDR3 spans 18 amino acids. Germline-derived CDR1 and CDR2 are MNHEY and SMNVEV (reference sequence). The CDR3 DNA follows: TGTGCCAGCAGTTTATCGTCCCCCCTGACTAGCGGGGGCGGTGAGCAGTTCTTC. Translated, it gives CASSLSSPLTSGGGEQFF.

The CDR3 nucleotides read TGTGCCAGCTCACCACAGGGATCCGACTATGGCTACACCTTC. Its translation: CASSPQGSDYGYTF. The chain uses TRBV18 and TRBJ1-2; D unresolved. Trimming took 1 base from V and 3 from J, leaving 9 bases between them. The CDR3 is 14 amino acids. Per germline, CDR1 KGHSH and CDR2 LQKENI.

This clone was seen a few times. The J gene is TRBJ1-2, the V gene TRBV11-3; D is possibly TRBD1 (6 bases). There are 14 residues in the CDR3. CDR1 SGHNT and CDR2 YENEEA come from the germline V gene. Trimming stripped 0 bases from V and 1 base from J, with 6 bases between. The CDR3 here is CASSLDRGNYGYTF. The CDR3 region has the DNA TGTGCCAGCAGCTTAGACAGGGGTAACTATGGCTACACCTTC.

V gene TRBV28 combines with J gene TRBJ2-2; 11 bases are a match to TRBD1. CDR1 and CDR2 from the germline V gene are MDHEN and SYDVKM. CDR3 length equals 15 residues. V lost 5 bases and J lost 5; bases outside the gene matches: 4. The CDR3 is CASSHGQGATGELFF. CDR3 sequence (DNA): TGTGCCAGCAGTCACGGACAGGGGGCTACCGGGGAGCTGTTTTTT. Full variable domain (rest looked up from reference TRBV28 and TRBJ2-2): DVKVTQSSRYLVKRTGEKVFLECVQDMDHENMFWYRQDPGLGLRLIYFSYDVKMKEKGDIPEGYSVSREKKERFSLILESASTNQTSMYLCASSHGQGATGELFFGEGSRLTVL.

Details on this clone: The junction departs from germline at one end; a sequencing error may be responsible. This rearrangement joins TRBV19 to TRBJ1-1, with 8 bases identical to TRBD1. Germline CDR1 reads LNHDA; CDR2 reads SQIVND (reference sequence). The CDR3 length is 15 residues. CDR3 bases: TGTGCCAGCAGTACCCGGACAGGGACTTACACTGAAGCTTTCTTT. This encodes CASSTRTGTYTEAFF.